Listed here are 26 T cell receptor beta chains from one sample, sequenced in a study of metastatic and nonmetastatic thyroid tumors. No treatment had been given to any patient before thyroid surgery. TCRdb re-analyzed the PCR reads using MiXCR. The sample lists approximately 41,000 clones; 28% were seen once. The specimen sequenced was blood. These receptors were taken from a male donor with papillary thyroid cancer or a benign thyroid nodule (not recorded which). Some clones in this sample may be carry-over from other donors' samples.

This clone was found a few times. This chain links TRBV11-2 with TRBJ2-6; D gene unclear. Looked up from germline, CDR1 is SGHAT and CDR2 is FQNNGV. This CDR3 has 16 amino acids. Between the trimmed V and J ends, which lost 3 bases and 0 bases, there was a span of 9 bases. As DNA, the CDR3 is TGTGCCAGCAGCTTTCAAGTTCTCTCTGGGGCCAACGTCCTGACTTTC. Translated: CASSFQVLSGANVLTF. The full variable domain, with the rest looked up from reference TRBV11-2 and TRBJ2-6, is EAGVAQSPRYKIIEKRQSVAFWCNPISGHATLYWYQQILGQGPKLLIQFQNNGVVDDSQLPKDRFSAERLKGVDSTLKIQPAKLEDSAVYLCASSFQVLSGANVLTFGAGSRLTVL.

V and J are TRBV6-1 and TRBJ1-5; D is unclear. This CDR3 has 15 residues. V was cut by 1 base and J by 3 bases, with 10 bases left in between. Germline assignment: CDR1 MNHNS and CDR2 SASEGT. This CDR3 reads CASSEVGRANQPQHF. CDR3 in DNA: TGTGCCAGCAGTGAAGTAGGCAGAGCCAATCAGCCCCAGCATTTT.

As for this clone: The CDR3 end shows no conserved phenylalanine or tryptophan, and so a read error is likely. The chain has TRBV6-4 and TRBJ2-5; 8 bases fit TRBD2. The CDR3 consists of 15 residues. Germline V gene data show CDR1 as MRHNA and CDR2 as SNTAGT. V trimming: 6 bases; J trimming: 4 bases; junction bases outside the gene matches: 10. The chain's CDR3 is CASRESAGATETQYL. The CDR3 bases are TGTGCCAGCAGAGAGTCAGCGGGGGCTACAGAGACCCAGTACTTA.

This sequence joins TRBV3-1 and TRBJ2-3; the match to TRBD2 covers 9 bases. The CDR3 extends over 17 amino acids. Trimming removed 4 bases from V and 1 base from J; junction bases left unmatched: 9. CDR1 LGHDT and CDR2 YNNKEL come from the germline V gene (reference sequence). The CDR3 reads CASSLSGSGLGTDTQYF. CDR3 nucleotides: TGTGCCAGCAGCCTTAGCGGGAGCGGGCTGGGCACAGATACGCAGTATTTT.

This clone was recorded at least ten times. The CDR3: CASSLPAGNQPQHF. The CDR3 nucleotides read TGTGCCAGCAGCTTACCGGCAGGGAATCAGCCCCAGCATTTT. This sequence joins TRBV7-8 and TRBJ1-5; D may be TRBD1 (5 bases). Germline CDR1 is SGHVS and CDR2 is FQNEAQ. Trimming took 2 bases from V and 4 from J, leaving 9 bases between them. The CDR3 is 14 amino acids.

This clone was detected ten times or more. The rearrangement uses TRBV19 and TRBJ2-2; no definite D call. V shed 0 bases and J shed 3 bases, with 5 bases lying between them. This CDR3 comprises 14 residues. The germline CDR1 and CDR2 sequences are LNHDA and SQIVND (reference sequence). The CDR3 here is CASSIESYTGELFF. CDR3 nucleotides: TGTGCCAGTAGTATAGAAAGTTACACCGGGGAGCTGTTTTTT.

This clone was observed at least ten times. The junction differs from germline at one of its ends, possibly a read error. V usage is TRBV18 and J usage is TRBJ1-6; D is ambiguous. This CDR3 spans 14 amino acids. Germline values: CDR1 KGHSH, CDR2 LQKENI. The CDR3 DNA sequence: TGTGCCAGCTCACTCTACTCCTATGATTCACCCCTCCACTTT. Translated, it gives CASSLYSYDSPLHF.

A note on this clone: The same CDR3 also results from other DNA sequences found in this sample. The genes are TRBV30 and TRBJ2-1; 10 bases are shared with TRBD2. CDR1 and CDR2 (germline): GTSNPN, SVGIG (reference sequence). This CDR3 is 14 amino acids long. With 3 bases clipped from V and 8 bases from J, the junction kept 7 bases outside the gene matches. CDR3 protein: CAWSPGLAAHEQFF. The DNA for the CDR3 is TGTGCCTGGAGCCCTGGACTAGCGGCTCATGAGCAGTTCTTC.

The rearrangement joins TRBV18 to TRBJ1-1; D is ambiguous. V lost 6 bases, J lost 10 bases, and 15 bases lay in between. The CDR3 length is 12 residues. The germline V gene encodes CDR1 KGHSH and CDR2 LQKENI. The CDR3 DNA reads TGTGCCAGCTCCCCTCCGGTGGGTGTAGCTTTCTTT. It specifies CASSPPVGVAFF.

This clone was counted many times. The rearrangement links TRBV13 to TRBJ2-7; 9 nucleotides align to TRBD1. V shed 5 bases and J 3 bases; nucleotides not matched to a gene: 8. The germline CDR1 and CDR2 sequences are PRHDT and FYEKMQ (reference sequence). CDR3 size: 15 residues. CDR3 DNA sequence: TGTGCCAGCAGCCCCGCGGGGACAGGGAGCTACGAGCAGTACTTC. Protein product: CASSPAGTGSYEQYF.

In its sample, this clone was seen many times. The chain joins TRBV11-1 to TRBJ2-7; possibly TRBD1 for D (5 bases). The CDR3 is 13 amino acids. Germline CDR1 and CDR2: SGHAT and FQDESV (reference sequence). Trimming cost V 5 bases and J 2 bases, with 10 bases left between them. DNA for the CDR3: TGTGCCAGCAGCCCGCAAGGGGCCTACGAGCAGTACTTC. Translating gives CASSPQGAYEQYF.

In this sample, this clone turned up many times. For the CDR3, the DNA is TGTGCCAGTAGTATCCTACTAGCGGGAGGCTACGAGCAGTACTTC. It is translated as CASSILLAGGYEQYF. V usage is TRBV19 and J usage is TRBJ2-7, with 12 bases fitting TRBD2. CDR3 size: 15 residues. Germline CDR1 reads LNHDA; CDR2 reads SQIVND (reference sequence). V lost 3 bases, J lost 3 bases, and 3 bases stayed unmatched.

At least ten counts were recorded for this clone. V gene TRBV3-1 combines with J gene TRBJ2-5; 10 bases match TRBD2. J lost 0 bases, V lost 0 bases, and 10 bases had no gene match. The CDR3 spans 19 residues. The germline CDR1 and CDR2 sequences are LGHDT and YNNKEL (reference sequence). CDR3 DNA sequence: TGTGCCAGCAGCCAAGATCGGGCTAGCGGGAGATCGTACCAAGAGACCCAGTACTTC. Translating gives CASSQDRASGRSYQETQYF.

Comments on this clone: A read error may account for a junction end that differs from germline. The genes are TRBV27 and TRBJ1-1; D unclear. Germline CDR1 is MNHEY and CDR2 is SMNVEV (reference sequence). This CDR3 comprises 13 residues. CDR3 protein: CASSFAAYTEDLF. The CDR3, as DNA: TGTGCCAGCAGTTTTGCGGCCTACACTGAAGATCTCTTT.

In its sample, this clone was seen a few times. The V gene is TRBV6-1, the J gene TRBJ2-7, with D maybe TRBD1 (5 bases). The CDR3 has 13 amino acids. Germline-derived CDR1 and CDR2 are MNHNS and SASEGT. Trimming pared 5 bases from V and 2 bases from J, leaving 10 bases between. CDR3 coding DNA: TGTGCCAGCAGTACAGGTCTACCCTACGAGCAGTACTTC. Translated: CASSTGLPYEQYF.

This clone was seen a handful of times. The chain is built from TRBV28 and TRBJ2-1; the D gene is possibly TRBD1 (6 bases). Germline CDR1 MDHEN, CDR2 SYDVKM. Deletions cut 4 bases from V and 8 bases from J, with 15 bases between. CDR3 length equals 14 residues. CDR3 protein: CASSWAGASHEQFF. CDR3 bases: TGTGCCAGCAGTTGGGCAGGGGCGAGCCATGAGCAGTTCTTC.

In DNA, the CDR3 is TGTGCCAGCAGGGCTAGCGGAAGCAATGAGCAGTTCTTC. Residues: CASRASGSNEQFF. The chain couples TRBV11-2 to TRBJ2-1; 7 nucleotides align to TRBD2. The J segment lost 6 bases and the V segment lost 6 bases, leaving 5 bases of the junction unmatched. The CDR3 runs 13 residues. The germline CDR1 and CDR2 sequences are SGHAT and FQNNGV.

This clone showed up just a few times. This rearrangement joins TRBV9 to TRBJ2-7; D call uncertain. CDR3 length: 15 residues. Germline CDR1 and CDR2: SGDLS and YYNGEE. V dropped 7 bases and J dropped 3 bases, with 20 bases sitting between them. In DNA, the CDR3 is TGTGCCAGCGGCCCAAGCGTGGGAAGCGACTACGAGCAGTACTTC. This sequence encodes CASGPSVGSDYEQYF.

The chain is built from TRBV6-1 and TRBJ2-1; D is uncertain. The CDR3 is 11 amino acids. V was clipped by 6 bases and J by 4 bases, with 4 bases between them. The germline gives CDR1 MNHNS, CDR2 SASEGT. The CDR3 protein is CASRSYNEQFF. Here the CDR3 DNA reads TGTGCCAGCAGATCTTACAATGAGCAGTTCTTC.

The chain couples TRBV12-3 or TRBV12-4 to TRBJ1-3; D not resolved. The length of the CDR3 is 15 residues. V lost 4 bases, J lost 0 bases, and 10 bases lay in between. As DNA, the CDR3 is TGTGCCAGCAGTTGGGTCTTACACTCTGGAAACACCATATATTTT. Its translation is CASSWVLHSGNTIYF.

This clone was found many times. The chain couples TRBV2 to TRBJ2-7, with D unresolved. Germline V lookup: CDR1 SNHLY, CDR2 FYNNEI. This CDR3 spans 14 amino acids. Deletions cut 6 bases from V and 1 base from J, with 13 bases between. In DNA form, the CDR3 reads TGTGCCAGCAGCACAGTGGGCCTGTCCTACGAGCAGTACTTC. This encodes CASSTVGLSYEQYF.

For this clone: A read error may account for a junction end that differs from germline. CDR3 sequence: CSARGGGNYDEQFF. DNA of the CDR3: TGCAGTGCTAGAGGTGGCGGGAACTACGATGAGCAGTTCTTC. The chain has TRBV20-1 and TRBJ2-1; tentative D call: TRBD2 (6 bases). The germline V gene has CDR1 DFQATT and CDR2 SNEGSKA (reference sequence). This CDR3 has 14 residues.

This chain connects TRBV20-1 to TRBJ2-7, with unresolved D. CDR3 length: 12 amino acids. Trimming stripped 0 bases from V and 6 bases from J, with 9 bases between. The germline gives CDR1 DFQATT, CDR2 SNEGSKA (reference sequence). Written as DNA, the CDR3 is TGCAGTGCTAGAGAGGCCAGCCTCGAGCAGTACTTC. Its protein product is CSAREASLEQYF.

Turning to this clone: One junction end disagrees with the germline gene, perhaps due to a read error. The sample contains more than one DNA sequence encoding this CDR3. This chain's CDR3 is CASEDENTGELFF. In DNA, the CDR3 is TGCGCCAGCGAGGACGAGAACACCGGTGAGCTGTTTTTT. This chain joins TRBV6-2 or TRBV6-3 and TRBJ2-2; D uncertain. This CDR3 has 13 amino acids. The V gene's germline CDR1 is MNHEY and CDR2 SVGEGT.

This clone was observed many times. The chain is built from TRBV11-3 and TRBJ2-1; no clear D gene. V shed 2 bases and J shed 8 bases, with 10 bases lying between them. From germline, CDR1 is SGHNT and CDR2 YENEEA. This CDR3 spans 13 amino acids. For the CDR3, the DNA is TGTGCCAGCAGCTTACGAGGACGCCATGAGCAGTTCTTC. Translation gives CASSLRGRHEQFF.

In its sample, this clone was seen many times. The chain has TRBV10-2 and TRBJ1-6, with D perhaps matching TRBD1 (5 bases). The V and J ends lost 2 bases and 9 bases respectively, with 8 bases between them. Germline-derived CDR1 and CDR2 are WSHSY and SAAADI. This CDR3 contains 13 residues. CDR3 region: CASSEGTGSPLHF. The CDR3 coding sequence is TGCGCCAGCAGTGAGGGGACCGGTTCACCCCTCCACTTT.